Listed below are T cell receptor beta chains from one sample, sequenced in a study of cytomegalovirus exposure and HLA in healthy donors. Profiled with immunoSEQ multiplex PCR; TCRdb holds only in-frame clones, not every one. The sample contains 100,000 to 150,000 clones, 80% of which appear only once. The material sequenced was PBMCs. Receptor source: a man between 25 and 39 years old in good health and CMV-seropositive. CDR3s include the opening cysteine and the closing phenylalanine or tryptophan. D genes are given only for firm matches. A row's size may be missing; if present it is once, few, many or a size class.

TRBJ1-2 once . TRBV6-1 TGTGCCAGCAGTGAGCCAGGGCAGATAGTCTATGGCTACACCTTC CASSEPGQIVYGYTF
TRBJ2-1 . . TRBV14 TGTGCCAGCAGCCCCCAATTCGACACCCCGAGGGCGTTCTTC CASSPQFDTPRAFF
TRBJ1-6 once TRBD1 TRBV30 TGTGCCTGGAGTGGACAGGGTGGTTCACCCCTCCACTTT CAWSGQGGSPLHF
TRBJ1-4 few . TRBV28 TGTGCCAGCAGTGCGTCACGGGGGGCAGGAGGTAATGAAAAACTGTTTTTT CASSASRGAGGNEKLFF
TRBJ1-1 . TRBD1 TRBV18 TGTGCCAGCTCACCATGGTCGGCAGGGGGCGCGATGGGCACTGAAGCTTTCTTT CASSPWSAGGAMGTEAFF
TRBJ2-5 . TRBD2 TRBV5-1 TGCGCCAGCAGCTTCTTTACTAGCGGAGAGACCCAGTACTTC CASSFFTSGETQYF
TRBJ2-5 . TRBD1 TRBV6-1 TGTGCCAGCAGTGAAGGGACAGGGCCTCAAGAGACCCAGTACTTC CASSEGTGPQETQYF
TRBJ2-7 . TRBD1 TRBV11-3 TGTGCCAGCAGCGGTGGCAGGGGGCTGAAGCAGTACTTC CASSGGRGLKQYF
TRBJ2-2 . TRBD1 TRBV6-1 TGTGCCAGTACAGGGGGCCTCGGCGGGGAGCTGTTTTTT CASTGGLGGELFF
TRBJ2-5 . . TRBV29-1 TGCAGCGTCCGAGCACAAGAGACCCAGTACTTC CSVRAQETQYF
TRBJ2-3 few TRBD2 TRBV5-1 TGCGCCAGCAGCCCGACTAGCGGGGGGGCCGTAGATACGCAGTATTTT CASSPTSGGAVDTQYF
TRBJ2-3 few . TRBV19 TGTGCCAGTAGTCGCTCGAGGGCTGGAGATACGCAGTATTTT CASSRSRAGDTQYF
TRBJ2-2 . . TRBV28 TGTGCCAGCACCCAACAGGAAACCGGGGAGCTGTTTTTT CASTQQETGELFF
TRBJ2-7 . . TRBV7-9 TGTGCCAGCAACTTACCTCAGGGGGGCGAGCAGTACTTC CASNLPQGGEQYF
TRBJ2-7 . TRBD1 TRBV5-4 TGTGCCAGCAGCCGTTGGACAGGTGACTCCTACGAGCAGTACTTC CASSRWTGDSYEQYF
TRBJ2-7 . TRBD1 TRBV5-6 TGTGCCAGCAGCTTGGGAGGGGGCTGGTACGAGCAGTACTTC CASSLGGGWYEQYF
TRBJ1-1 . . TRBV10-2 TGCGCCAGCAGTGAGTACAGTAGGCGGGTTTTGAACACTGAAGCTTTCTTT CASSEYSRRVLNTEAFF
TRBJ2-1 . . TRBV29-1 TGCAGCGTGAGGCAGGGAGGATCCTATGAGCAGTTCTTC CSVRQGGSYEQFF
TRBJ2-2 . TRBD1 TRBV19 TGTGCCAGTAGTTCACCGGGACAGGGTCACACCGGGGAGCTGTTTTTT CASSSPGQGHTGELFF
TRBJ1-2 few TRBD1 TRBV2 TGTGCCAGCAGTGCGGGACAGCAAGGCTACACCTTC CASSAGQQGYTF
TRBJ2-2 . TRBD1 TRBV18 TGTGCCAGCTCACCGAGGACAGGGTGGAACACCGGGGAGCTGTTTTTT CASSPRTGWNTGELFF
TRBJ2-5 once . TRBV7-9 TGTGCCAGCAGCCCCCATGGGGGGGGCTACTCAGGGGAGACCCAGTACTTC CASSPHGGGYSGETQYF
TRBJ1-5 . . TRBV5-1 TGCGCCAGCAGCTCCTCTTCCGGGACAACTAGGTCCAAGCCCCAGCATTTT CASSSSSGTTRSKPQHF
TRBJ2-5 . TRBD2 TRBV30 TGTGCCTGGAGTGAAGGACTAGCTCGAGAGACCCAGTACTTC CAWSEGLARETQYF
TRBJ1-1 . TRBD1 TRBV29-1 TGCAGCGTGCCTCCCCGGACCACAGGGGAGGATGAAGCTTTCTTT CSVPPRTTGEDEAFF
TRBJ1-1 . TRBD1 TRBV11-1 TGTGCCAGCGCATGGGACAGGGCATCGGGGAACACTGAAGCTTTCTTT CASAWDRASGNTEAFF
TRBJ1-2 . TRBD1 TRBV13 TGTGCCAGCAGCTTAGGGGACAGGGCTAACTATGGCTACACCTTC CASSLGDRANYGYTF
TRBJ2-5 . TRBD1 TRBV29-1 TGCAGCGTTGAAATAATCCGGGACAGGCTTGGGGAGACCCAGTACTTC CSVEIIRDRLGETQYF